The T cell receptor beta chain under discussion was sequenced for a study of blood T cell repertoires in COVID-19. Turning to the study itself: Sample material is recorded as cDNA or gDNA derived from T cells, B-cell-depleted T cells, or PBMCs.

This table comes from immunoSEQ multiplex PCR, and its TCRdb copy is limited to in-frame clones, with some not included. Among around 450,000 clones listed, less than 95% were seen once. Categorization into cohorts depended on clinical history that participants reported. Cohort 3 recovered donors had two negative PCRs, clearance, or symptom resolution. The germline gives CDR1 MGHRA, CDR2 YSYEKL. This CDR3 region has 17 residues. J gave up 7 bases and V 2 bases, and 15 bases lay outside the gene matches. Sequences were obtained from PBMCs or T cells enriched from blood (not recorded which). This sequence was found in a young man who had recovered from COVID-19. The chain combines TRBV4-1 with TRBJ1-2; 8 bases agree with TRBD1. Written as DNA, the CDR3 is TGCGCCAGCAGCCAACCTACAGGGGGAAGCATCTATGGTGGCTACACCTTC. Translating gives CASSQPTGGSIYGGYTF.